A selection of T cell receptor beta chains follows, all from one sample in a study of graft-versus-host responses after intestinal transplantation. Measured with immunoSEQ multiplex PCR; TCRdb has only the in-frame clones, and not every one. The sample lists 15,000 or so clones; 25% to 35% were seen once. The starting material was alloreactive CD4+ T cells from a mixed lymphocyte reaction culture, obtained before intestinal transplant. These receptors were obtained from a human patient who received an intestinal transplant. The CDR3 runs from the conserved cysteine through the conserved F or W. Fields, in order: clone size, V gene, D gene, J gene, CDR3 DNA, CDR3 protein. D genes are given only for firm matches. Clone size is stated in some rows and not others, as once, few, many or a class when expanded.

few	TRBV5-4	NA	TRBJ2-1	TGTGCCAGCAGCAGGGACAATGAGCAGTTCTTC	CASSRDNEQFF
NA	TRBV11-3	NA	TRBJ2-1	TGTGCCAGCAGCGGGGACTTCTTC	CASSGDFF
few	TRBV7-3	NA	TRBJ2-7	TGTGCCAGCAGCTTAACTAGCGGCTACGAGCAGTACTTC	CASSLTSGYEQYF
few	TRBV5-8	NA	TRBJ2-1	TGTGCCAGCAGCTTGCACAGGGACCATAATGAGCAGTTCTTC	CASSLHRDHNEQFF
few	TRBV19	NA	TRBJ1-2	TGTGCCAGTAGTATAGAGCAGGGGCGTCGCTACACCTTC	CASSIEQGRRYTF
NA	TRBV5-1	NA	TRBJ1-1	TGTGCCAGCAGCTTGTTCACTGAAGCTTTCTTT	CASSLFTEAFF
NA	TRBV5-1	TRBD1	TRBJ1-5	TGCGCCAGCAGCTTTGGGACAGGAGATAGCAATCAGCCCCAGCATTTT	CASSFGTGDSNQPQHF
medium-sized	TRBV5-4	NA	TRBJ1-3	TGTGCCAGCAGCTTGGTCGGACACTCTGGAAACACCATATATTTT	CASSLVGHSGNTIYF
medium-sized	TRBV5-1	NA	TRBJ1-2	TGCGCCAGCAGCTTGGTTAGGGGAGCTAACTATGGCTACACCTTC	CASSLVRGANYGYTF
NA	TRBV30	NA	TRBJ2-4	TGTGCCTGGAGTTCCCTCTCAGCGGTTCTAGCCAAAAACATTCAGTACTTC	CAWSSLSAVLAKNIQYF
few	TRBV5-4	TRBD2	TRBJ2-5	TGTGCCAGCAGCTTTATCCGGGGGGGAAGGGAGACCCAGTACTTC	CASSFIRGGRETQYF
NA	TRBV11-3	NA	TRBJ1-1	TGTGCCAGCAGCTACCGGACGGGAATGAACACTGAAGCTTTCTTT	CASSYRTGMNTEAFF
NA	TRBV5-4	TRBD2	TRBJ2-1	TGTGCCAGCAGCTCGCCGGGACTAGCGGGAGCAGTAGCCTACAATGAGCAGTTCTTC	CASSSPGLAGAVAYNEQFF
NA	TRBV18	TRBD2	TRBJ2-1	TGTGCCAGCTCACCTCTAGCGGGAGACAACACTGAGCAGTTCTTC	CASSPLAGDNTEQFF
NA	TRBV15	TRBD1	TRBJ2-3	TGTGCCACCAGCACTGGACAGGGCTTGGGCACAGATACGCAGTATTTT	CATSTGQGLGTDTQYF
NA	TRBV28	TRBD1	TRBJ2-7	TGTGCCAGCATTACAAGACAGGGCTCGTACGAGCAGTACTTC	CASITRQGSYEQYF
few	TRBV10-3	TRBD2	TRBJ2-1	TGTGCCATCAGCCCTTCCCCTCCTCCCAGCGGGAGGTCGGGGGAGCAGTTCTTC	CAISPSPPPSGRSGEQFF
few	TRBV19	NA	TRBJ2-7	TGTGCCAGAAAGAGGGGGAAGAGGTACGAGCAGTACTTC	CARKRGKRYEQYF
NA	TRBV28	TRBD2	TRBJ2-7	TGTGCCAGCAGTTTACCGGCCACGGGACTAGTCTCCTACGAGCAGTACTTC	CASSLPATGLVSYEQYF
NA	TRBV4-2	TRBD1	TRBJ2-7	TGTGCCAGCAGCTATCTCCGGGACAGCTACGAGCAGTACTTC	CASSYLRDSYEQYF
NA	TRBV27	NA	TRBJ1-1	TGTGCCAGCAGTTTTCAGGGAGACACTGAAGCTTTCTTT	CASSFQGDTEAFF
NA	TRBV6-6	NA	TRBJ1-1	TGTGCCAGCAGTTACTCCATGGCGATGAACACTGAAGCTTTCTTT	CASSYSMAMNTEAFF
NA	TRBV27	NA	TRBJ2-1	TGTGCCAGCAGTTCCGACCGGAGGTGGTCCAATGAGCAGTTCTTC	CASSSDRRWSNEQFF
NA	TRBV5-1	TRBD2	TRBJ2-1	TGCGCCAGCAGCTTGGGGTCGCGGGAGTTATACAATGAGCAGTTCTTC	CASSLGSRELYNEQFF
NA	TRBV5-6	NA	TRBJ1-2	TGTGCCAGCAGCCTGCCTGGGCGGGGTGGCTACACCTTC	CASSLPGRGGYTF
NA	TRBV5-1	TRBD1	TRBJ1-1	TGCGCCAGCAACCTCGGGACAGGGGGAAGACTCACTGAAGCTTTCTTT	CASNLGTGGRLTEAFF
NA	TRBV18	TRBD1	TRBJ1-2	TGTGCCAGCTCTCCGGACAGGGGGAACTATGGCTACACCTTC	CASSPDRGNYGYTF
few	TRBV4-1	NA	TRBJ2-6	TGCGCCAGCAGCCAAGATGGAGGGGATTACTCTGGGGCCAACGTCCTGACTTTC	CASSQDGGDYSGANVLTF
few	TRBV5-6	TRBD1	TRBJ1-6	TGTGCCAGCAGCTTGGACAGGGGTTCCTATAATTCACCCCTCCACTTT	CASSLDRGSYNSPLHF
NA	TRBV29-1	NA	TRBJ1-1	TGCAGCGTTGAAGTCTTGGGACGGAACACTGAAGCTTTCTTT	CSVEVLGRNTEAFF
few	TRBV5-4	TRBD2	TRBJ2-1	TGTGCCAGCAGCTCAGGACTAGGTTTGAGGTACAATGAGCAGTTCTTC	CASSSGLGLRYNEQFF
few	TRBV28	TRBD1	TRBJ2-2	TGTGCCAGCAGCGCCAGACAGGGTAACACCGGGGAGCTGTTTTTT	CASSARQGNTGELFF
NA	TRBV5-1	TRBD1	TRBJ1-2	TGCGCCAGCAGCACCGGGACAGGGGGGTATGGCTACACCTTC	CASSTGTGGYGYTF
medium-sized	TRBV5-1	NA	TRBJ1-1	TGCGCCAGCAGCCCCTCCCCTGCTTCGAACACTGAAGCTTTCTTT	CASSPSPASNTEAFF
NA	TRBV7-5	NA	TRBJ2-1	TGTGCCAGCAGCTTAGGGCTCTACAATGAGCAGTTCTTC	CASSLGLYNEQFF
few	TRBV6-5	NA	TRBJ2-7	TGTGCCTCAGGACGGGGCGGGAACCCCTACGAGCAGTACTTC	CASGRGGNPYEQYF